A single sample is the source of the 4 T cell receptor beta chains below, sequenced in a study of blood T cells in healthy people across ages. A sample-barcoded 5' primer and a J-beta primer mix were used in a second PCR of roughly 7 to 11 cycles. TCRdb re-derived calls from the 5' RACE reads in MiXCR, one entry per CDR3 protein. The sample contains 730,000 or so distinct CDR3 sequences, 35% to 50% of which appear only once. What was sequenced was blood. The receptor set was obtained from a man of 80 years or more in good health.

The chain's CDR3 is CATSGNGRGFETQFF. CDR3 nucleotide sequence: TGTGCCACCAGCGGGAATGGTAGGGGGTTTGAGACCCAGTTCTTC. V gene TRBV15 combines with J gene TRBJ2-5, with D possibly matching TRBD1 (6 bases). The end of the DNA aligns better with TRBJ2-1, so the J call may be wrong. CDR3 length: 15 residues. CDR1 and CDR2 (germline): LNHNV, YYDKDF (reference sequence).

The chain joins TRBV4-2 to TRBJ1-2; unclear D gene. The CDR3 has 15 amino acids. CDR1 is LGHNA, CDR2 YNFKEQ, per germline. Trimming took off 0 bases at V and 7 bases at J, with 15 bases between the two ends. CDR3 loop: CASSQDISTVGGYTF. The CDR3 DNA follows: TGTGCCAGCAGCCAAGATATCTCCACGGTCGGTGGCTACACCTTC.

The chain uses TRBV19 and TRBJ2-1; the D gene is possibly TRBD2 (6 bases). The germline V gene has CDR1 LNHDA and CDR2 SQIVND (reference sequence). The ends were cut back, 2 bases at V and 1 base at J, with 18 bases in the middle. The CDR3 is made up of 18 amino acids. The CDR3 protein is CASSIRASAQPSYNEQFF. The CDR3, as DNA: TGTGCCAGTAGTATAAGGGCTAGCGCTCAGCCTTCCTACAATGAGCAGTTCTTC.

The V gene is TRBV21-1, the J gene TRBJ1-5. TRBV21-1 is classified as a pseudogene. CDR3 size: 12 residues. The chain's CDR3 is CASGCPNQPQHF. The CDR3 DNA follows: TGTGCCAGCGGTTGCCCGAATCAGCCCCAGCATTTT.